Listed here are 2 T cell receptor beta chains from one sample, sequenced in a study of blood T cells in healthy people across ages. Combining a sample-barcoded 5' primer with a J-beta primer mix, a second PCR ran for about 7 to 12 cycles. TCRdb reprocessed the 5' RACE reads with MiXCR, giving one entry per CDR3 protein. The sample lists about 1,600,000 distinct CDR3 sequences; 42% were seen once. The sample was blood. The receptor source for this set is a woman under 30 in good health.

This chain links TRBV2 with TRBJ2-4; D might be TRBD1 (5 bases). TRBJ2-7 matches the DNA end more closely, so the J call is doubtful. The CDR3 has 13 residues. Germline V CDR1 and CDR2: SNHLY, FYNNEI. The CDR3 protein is CASSEAGIGEQYF. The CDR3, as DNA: TGTGCCAGCAGTGAGGCAGGGATCGGCGAGCAGTACTTC.

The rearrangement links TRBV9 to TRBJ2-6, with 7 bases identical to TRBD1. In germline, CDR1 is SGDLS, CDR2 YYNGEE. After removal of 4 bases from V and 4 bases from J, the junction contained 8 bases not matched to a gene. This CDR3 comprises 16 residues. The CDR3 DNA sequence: TGTGCCAGCAGCCCAAAGGGGGCGGAGGGGGCCAACGTCCTGACTTTC. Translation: CASSPKGAEGANVLTF.